A selection of T cell receptor beta chains follows, all from one sample in a study of blood T cell repertoires in COVID-19. TCRdb keeps only in-frame clones here, not all; method: immunoSEQ multiplex PCR. The profile shows 120,000 or so clones, approximately 81% of them singletons. Sequenced sample: peripheral blood. Receptor source: a man in his sixties with acute or convalescent COVID-19. Each CDR3 is given with its conserved first and last residue. The order of the fields is V gene, D gene, clone size, J gene, CDR3 protein, CDR3 DNA. A D gene is named only where the DNA matches it firmly. Clone sizes are given selectively: once, few, many, or a class where the clone is expanded.

V gene: TRBV27
D gene: NA
clone size: NA
J gene: TRBJ1-2
CDR3 protein: CASSWRAEYGYTF
CDR3 DNA: TGTGCCAGCAGTTGGAGGGCAGAGTATGGCTACACCTTC

V gene: TRBV2
D gene: NA
clone size: NA
J gene: TRBJ1-6
CDR3 protein: CASTTSRGSSYSPLHF
CDR3 DNA: TGTGCCAGCACCACAAGTCGGGGATCTTCTTATTCACCCCTCCACTTT

V gene: TRBV7-9
D gene: NA
clone size: many
J gene: TRBJ2-7
CDR3 protein: CASSGGQSYEQYF
CDR3 DNA: TGTGCCAGCTCCGGGGGACAGAGCTACGAGCAGTACTTC

V gene: TRBV7-2
D gene: NA
clone size: NA
J gene: TRBJ1-2
CDR3 protein: CASSLGYTF
CDR3 DNA: TGTGCCAGCAGCCTTGGCTACACCTTC

V gene: TRBV5-1
D gene: NA
clone size: few
J gene: TRBJ2-1
CDR3 protein: CASSSNGEEQFF
CDR3 DNA: TGCGCCAGCAGCTCAAACGGGGAGGAGCAGTTCTTC

V gene: TRBV5-4
D gene: NA
clone size: NA
J gene: TRBJ1-1
CDR3 protein: CASSPGHPGNTEAFF
CDR3 DNA: TGTGCCAGCAGCCCCGGACATCCCGGGAACACTGAAGCTTTCTTT

V gene: TRBV3-1/TRBV3-2
D gene: NA
clone size: NA
J gene: TRBJ1-1
CDR3 protein: CASSQDIEAFF
CDR3 DNA: TGTGCCAGCAGCCAGGACATTGAAGCTTTCTTT

V gene: TRBV7-9
D gene: TRBD2
clone size: few
J gene: TRBJ2-2
CDR3 protein: CASSFGLAGGFTGELFF
CDR3 DNA: TGTGCCAGCAGCTTCGGGTTAGCGGGGGGTTTCACCGGGGAGCTGTTTTTT

V gene: TRBV5-1
D gene: TRBD2
clone size: NA
J gene: TRBJ2-7
CDR3 protein: CASSFASIGSSGGPRGEQYF
CDR3 DNA: TGCGCCAGCAGCTTCGCATCTATAGGCTCTAGCGGGGGGCCTCGAGGCGAGCAGTACTTC

V gene: TRBV5-6
D gene: TRBD1
clone size: NA
J gene: TRBJ1-2
CDR3 protein: CASSSTGTGGYYGYTF
CDR3 DNA: TGTGCCAGCAGCTCCACCGGGACAGGGGGATACTATGGCTACACCTTC

V gene: TRBV20-1
D gene: NA
clone size: NA
J gene: TRBJ1-1
CDR3 protein: CSANGETEAFF
CDR3 DNA: TGCAGTGCTAACGGGGAGACTGAAGCTTTCTTT

V gene: TRBV5-6
D gene: NA
clone size: NA
J gene: TRBJ2-3
CDR3 protein: CASSLLVGSTDTQYF
CDR3 DNA: TGTGCCAGCAGCTTGTTGGTCGGTAGCACAGATACGCAGTATTTT

V gene: TRBV28
D gene: NA
clone size: once
J gene: TRBJ2-7
CDR3 protein: CASSLEGYYEQYF
CDR3 DNA: TGTGCCAGCAGTTTAGAGGGATACTACGAGCAGTACTTC

V gene: TRBV6-5
D gene: TRBD1
clone size: NA
J gene: TRBJ1-2
CDR3 protein: CASRRTGENYGYTF
CDR3 DNA: TGTGCCAGCAGGAGAACAGGGGAAAACTATGGCTACACCTTC

V gene: TRBV12-5
D gene: NA
clone size: NA
J gene: TRBJ2-3
CDR3 protein: CASGRWLAIGFTDTQYF
CDR3 DNA: TGTGCTAGTGGAAGATGGTTAGCTATCGGGTTCACAGATACGCAGTATTTT

V gene: TRBV7-3
D gene: TRBD1
clone size: few
J gene: TRBJ1-2
CDR3 protein: CASSSSSTGVYGYTF
CDR3 DNA: TGTGCCAGCAGCTCTTCATCGACAGGGGTCTATGGCTACACCTTC

V gene: TRBV27
D gene: TRBD2
clone size: NA
J gene: TRBJ2-3
CDR3 protein: CASSLSPGLAGRFTDTQYF
CDR3 DNA: TGTGCCAGCAGTTTATCCCCGGGACTAGCGGGGCGCTTCACAGATACGCAGTATTTT

V gene: TRBV7-3
D gene: NA
clone size: NA
J gene: TRBJ2-3
CDR3 protein: CASSLAAAQWGTDTQYF
CDR3 DNA: TGTGCCAGCAGCTTAGCAGCGGCACAGTGGGGCACAGATACGCAGTATTTT

V gene: TRBV5-1
D gene: TRBD1
clone size: NA
J gene: TRBJ1-2
CDR3 protein: CASSLERTGQGYTF
CDR3 DNA: TGCGCCAGCAGCTTGGAAAGGACAGGGCAAGGCTACACCTTC

V gene: TRBV25-1
D gene: NA
clone size: few
J gene: TRBJ1-2
CDR3 protein: CASSESGRGPYGYTF
CDR3 DNA: TGTGCCAGCAGTGAATCCGGCAGGGGCCCCTATGGCTACACCTTC

V gene: TRBV19
D gene: NA
clone size: few
J gene: TRBJ1-6
CDR3 protein: CASSLGQYNSPLHF
CDR3 DNA: TGTGCCAGTAGTCTAGGACAGTATAATTCACCCCTCCACTTT

V gene: TRBV28
D gene: NA
clone size: NA
J gene: TRBJ2-2
CDR3 protein: CASSFLDLGARELFF
CDR3 DNA: TGTGCCAGCAGTTTCCTGGACCTTGGGGCCCGGGAGCTGTTTTTT

V gene: TRBV5-1
D gene: TRBD1
clone size: NA
J gene: TRBJ1-1
CDR3 protein: CASSLNPDRVGTEAFF
CDR3 DNA: TGCGCCAGCAGCCTCAACCCGGACAGGGTCGGCACTGAAGCTTTCTTT

V gene: TRBV7-2
D gene: TRBD2
clone size: few
J gene: TRBJ2-3
CDR3 protein: CASSILAGADTQYF
CDR3 DNA: TGTGCCAGCAGTATACTAGCGGGAGCAGATACGCAGTATTTT

V gene: TRBV27
D gene: TRBD1
clone size: NA
J gene: TRBJ1-5
CDR3 protein: CASRATGTGFNQPQHF
CDR3 DNA: TGTGCCAGCAGAGCCACCGGGACAGGGTTCAATCAGCCCCAGCATTTT

V gene: TRBV30
D gene: NA
clone size: NA
J gene: TRBJ2-3
CDR3 protein: CAWASTGNGADTQYF
CDR3 DNA: TGTGCCTGGGCCTCAACAGGGAATGGCGCAGATACGCAGTATTTT

V gene: TRBV3-1/TRBV3-2
D gene: TRBD1
clone size: NA
J gene: TRBJ1-2
CDR3 protein: CASRARGANYGYTF
CDR3 DNA: TGTGCCAGCAGGGCCAGGGGGGCTAACTATGGCTACACCTTC

V gene: TRBV7-2
D gene: TRBD2
clone size: NA
J gene: TRBJ2-3
CDR3 protein: CASSFGGAEDTQYF
CDR3 DNA: TGTGCCAGCAGCTTCGGGGGGGCCGAAGATACGCAGTATTTT

V gene: TRBV12-5
D gene: TRBD1
clone size: NA
J gene: TRBJ2-3
CDR3 protein: CASGRDRASTDTQYF
CDR3 DNA: TGTGCTAGTGGCCGAGACAGGGCCAGCACAGATACGCAGTATTTT

V gene: TRBV5-1
D gene: NA
clone size: NA
J gene: TRBJ2-6
CDR3 protein: CASSLAAVGSGANVLTF
CDR3 DNA: TGCGCCAGCAGCTTGGCCGCCGTCGGTTCCGGGGCCAACGTCCTGACTTTC

V gene: TRBV6-4
D gene: NA
clone size: NA
J gene: TRBJ2-1
CDR3 protein: CASSEGYNEQFF
CDR3 DNA: TGTGCCAGCAGCGAGGGCTACAATGAGCAGTTCTTC

V gene: TRBV6-5
D gene: TRBD1
clone size: NA
J gene: TRBJ1-2
CDR3 protein: CASSYATGDGYTF
CDR3 DNA: TGTGCCAGCAGTTACGCCACAGGGGATGGCTACACCTTC

V gene: TRBV7-3
D gene: TRBD2
clone size: NA
J gene: TRBJ2-3
CDR3 protein: CASSFQTSGGADTQYF
CDR3 DNA: TGTGCCAGCAGCTTTCAGACTAGCGGGGGGGCAGATACGCAGTATTTT

V gene: TRBV5-1
D gene: TRBD1
clone size: NA
J gene: TRBJ2-5
CDR3 protein: CASSLGDRKDQYF
CDR3 DNA: TGCGCCAGCAGCTTGGGGGACAGGAAAGACCAGTACTTC

V gene: TRBV5-1
D gene: TRBD1
clone size: once
J gene: TRBJ1-5
CDR3 protein: CASSSEGGGQPQHF
CDR3 DNA: TGCGCCAGCAGCAGCGAAGGGGGCGGTCAGCCCCAGCATTTT

V gene: TRBV4-1
D gene: NA
clone size: NA
J gene: TRBJ2-1
CDR3 protein: CASSQVFREMDEQFF
CDR3 DNA: TGCGCCAGCAGCCAAGTTTTCCGGGAAATGGATGAGCAGTTCTTC

V gene: TRBV5-4
D gene: NA
clone size: NA
J gene: TRBJ2-7
CDR3 protein: CASSLDNYEQYF
CDR3 DNA: TGTGCCAGCAGCTTGGACAACTACGAGCAGTACTTC

V gene: TRBV11-2
D gene: TRBD1
clone size: few
J gene: TRBJ2-7
CDR3 protein: CASSLGQGAYEQYF
CDR3 DNA: TGTGCCAGCAGCTTAGGACAGGGAGCCTACGAGCAGTACTTC

V gene: TRBV4-2
D gene: NA
clone size: NA
J gene: TRBJ1-1
CDR3 protein: CASSQERGTEAFF
CDR3 DNA: TGTGCCAGCAGCCAAGAAAGGGGGACTGAAGCTTTCTTT

V gene: TRBV10-2
D gene: NA
clone size: NA
J gene: TRBJ1-2
CDR3 protein: CASRDPGSSYGYTF
CDR3 DNA: TGCGCCAGCAGGGATCCCGGGAGCAGCTATGGCTACACCTTC

V gene: TRBV9
D gene: TRBD2
clone size: NA
J gene: TRBJ2-1
CDR3 protein: CASSGGLAVYNEQFF
CDR3 DNA: TGTGCCAGCAGCGGGGGACTAGCGGTTTACAATGAGCAGTTCTTC

V gene: TRBV6-5
D gene: TRBD1
clone size: NA
J gene: TRBJ2-6
CDR3 protein: CASTEDRGQRGWAF
CDR3 DNA: TGTGCCAGCACCGAGGACAGGGGGCAGAGGGGCTGGGCTTTC

V gene: TRBV6-6
D gene: TRBD1
clone size: many
J gene: TRBJ1-5
CDR3 protein: CASSPGTGGTLSNQPQHF
CDR3 DNA: TGTGCCAGCAGTCCCGGGACAGGTGGTACGCTTAGCAATCAGCCCCAGCATTTT

V gene: TRBV4-2
D gene: NA
clone size: once
J gene: TRBJ2-1
CDR3 protein: CASSLQDNSYNEQFF
CDR3 DNA: TGTGCCAGCAGCCTCCAAGACAACTCCTACAATGAGCAGTTCTTC

V gene: TRBV27
D gene: NA
clone size: few
J gene: TRBJ1-5
CDR3 protein: CASSLNRDQPQHF
CDR3 DNA: TGTGCCAGCAGTTTAAACCGGGATCAGCCCCAGCATTTT

V gene: TRBV19
D gene: TRBD2
clone size: NA
J gene: TRBJ2-2
CDR3 protein: CASSIGAGGQKTGELFF
CDR3 DNA: TGTGCCAGTAGTATCGGGGCGGGAGGTCAAAAGACCGGGGAGCTGTTTTTT

V gene: TRBV27
D gene: TRBD2
clone size: NA
J gene: TRBJ2-1
CDR3 protein: CASSFRSGSPHEQFF
CDR3 DNA: TGTGCCAGCAGTTTTCGTAGCGGGTCCCCCCATGAGCAGTTCTTC

V gene: TRBV24-1
D gene: NA
clone size: once
J gene: TRBJ1-4
CDR3 protein: CATSPGGGTNEKLFF
CDR3 DNA: TGTGCCACCAGTCCCGGCGGAGGCACGAATGAAAAACTGTTTTTT

V gene: TRBV24-1
D gene: NA
clone size: NA
J gene: TRBJ1-2
CDR3 protein: CATSDRTANYGYTF
CDR3 DNA: TGTGCCACCAGTGATCGGACAGCTAACTATGGCTACACCTTC

V gene: TRBV5-1
D gene: NA
clone size: NA
J gene: TRBJ1-6
CDR3 protein: CASSSPEGNSPLHF
CDR3 DNA: TGCGCCAGCAGCTCCCCGGAGGGGAATTCACCCCTCCACTTT

V gene: TRBV7-8
D gene: TRBD1
clone size: NA
J gene: TRBJ1-1
CDR3 protein: CASSLEGAGYMNTEAFF
CDR3 DNA: TGTGCCAGCAGCTTAGAGGGGGCAGGGTACATGAACACTGAAGCTTTCTTT